These T cell receptor beta chains were read from a single sample in a study of T cell changes during pregnancy in multiple sclerosis. TCRdb keeps only in-frame clones here, not all; method: immunoSEQ multiplex PCR. The sample holds fewer than 45,000 clones, approximately 91% seen once. The specimen was peripheral blood, collected in the second trimester of pregnancy. The receptors shown here come from a female donor in good health, enrolled as a control in a pregnancy study. Both conserved end residues are part of each CDR3.

len | j_gene | v_gene | CDR3aa
14 | TRBJ2-7 | TRBV9 | CASSPAGASYEQYF
14 | TRBJ2-1 | TRBV19 | CASKVRQGYNEQFF
11 | TRBJ1-2 | TRBV30 | CAWSSEGDATF
13 | TRBJ1-4 | TRBV30 | CAWTGQGGEKLFF
11 | TRBJ1-1 | TRBV20-1 | CSAKEGVGAFF
14 | TRBJ1-6 | TRBV9 | CASSPIGGGSPLHF
16 | TRBJ2-3 | TRBV28 | CASTPRVREGTDTQYF
13 | TRBJ1-2 | TRBV5-1 | CASSFAQGTGYTF
15 | TRBJ1-3 | TRBV10-1 | CASSDQGGHGNTIYF
15 | TRBJ1-2 | TRBV2 | CASSVSSRRGYGYTF
13 | TRBJ1-1 | TRBV6-1 | CASSETGNTEAFF
15 | TRBJ2-7 | TRBV4-1 | CASSQKQGAPYEQYF
14 | TRBJ2-1 | TRBV6-1 | CATQLAGESDEQFF
14 | TRBJ2-1 | TRBV5-1 | CASSPEQGKNEQFF
18 | TRBJ2-1 | TRBV19 | CASSIVPGLAGVNNEQFF
13 | TRBJ1-5 | TRBV7-2 | CASSLDRVQPQHF
12 | TRBJ2-7 | TRBV7-9 | CASSSRIYEQYF
15 | TRBJ2-7 | TRBV27 | CASHKVRGDRYEQYF
15 | TRBJ2-1 | TRBV7-6 | CASSPSGSSYNEQFF
16 | TRBJ1-6 | TRBV7-9 | CASSDQGVGYNSPLHF
16 | TRBJ2-1 | TRBV5-6 | CASSLWRTGYYNEQFF
14 | TRBJ2-2 | TRBV27 | CASSLKQGAGELFF
15 | TRBJ2-7 | TRBV7-6 | CASSLSRGSSYEQYF